Listed below are T cell receptor beta chains from one sample, sequenced in a study of blood T cell repertoires in COVID-19. TCRdb's copy holds only in-frame clones and misses some; the assay was immunoSEQ multiplex PCR. The profile shows roughly 240,000 clones, around 88% of them singletons. The material sequenced was PBMCs or T cells enriched from blood (not recorded which). The receptors originated from a woman between 40 and 55 years old with acute COVID-19. Each CDR3 is given with its conserved first and last residue. D genes are given only for firm matches. Clone size, where shown, is once, few, many, or a class for clones that have expanded.

V: TRBV5-4; D: NA; size: NA; J: TRBJ1-2; length: 15; CDR3: CASSLQRGPHYGYTF; DNA: TGTGCCAGCAGCTTACAACGCGGGCCCCACTATGGCTACACCTTC
V: TRBV7-2; D: TRBD1; size: NA; J: TRBJ1-3; length: 16; CDR3: CASSLRAGGEGNTIYF; DNA: TGTGCCAGCAGCTTAAGGGCAGGGGGTGAAGGAAACACCATATATTTT
V: TRBV3-1/TRBV3-2; D: NA; size: NA; J: TRBJ2-3; length: 16; CDR3: CASSQRLGVGTDTQYF; DNA: TGTGCCAGCAGCCAAAGACTAGGGGTTGGGACAGATACGCAGTATTTT
V: TRBV6-2/TRBV6-3; D: TRBD2; size: NA; J: TRBJ2-7; length: 12; CDR3: CASSRLANEQYF; DNA: TGTGCCAGCAGCCGACTAGCGAACGAGCAGTACTTC
V: TRBV30; D: TRBD1; size: NA; J: TRBJ1-2; length: 19; CDR3: CAWRTTVYDRGLTYESYTF; DNA: TGTGCCTGGAGGACTACCGTTTACGACAGGGGGCTTACCTATGAAAGCTACACCTTC
V: TRBV2; D: TRBD1; size: once; J: TRBJ2-1; length: 18; CDR3: CASRSGISTGGPYNEQFF; DNA: TGTGCCAGCAGGTCAGGAATCTCGACAGGGGGACCTTACAATGAGCAGTTCTTC
V: TRBV9; D: TRBD1; size: NA; J: TRBJ2-5; length: 15; CDR3: CASSVDQGAKETQYF; DNA: TGTGCCAGCAGCGTAGATCAGGGGGCAAAGGAGACCCAGTACTTC
V: TRBV11-2; D: NA; size: once; J: TRBJ1-2; length: 13; CDR3: CASSLGGSYGYTF; DNA: TGTGCCAGCAGCTTAGGGGGCAGCTATGGCTACACCTTC
V: TRBV10-1; D: TRBD2; size: NA; J: TRBJ2-1; length: 16; CDR3: CASSGRTSGRNNEQFF; DNA: TGCGCCAGCAGTGGAAGGACTAGCGGGAGAAACAATGAGCAGTTCTTC
V: TRBV29-1; D: NA; size: once; J: TRBJ2-3; length: 12; CDR3: CSVVGGTDTQYF; DNA: TGCAGCGTGGTGGGAGGCACAGATACGCAGTATTTT
V: TRBV6-2/TRBV6-3; D: NA; size: NA; J: TRBJ1-2; length: 14; CDR3: CASSYGGRVYGYTF; DNA: TGTGCCAGCAGTTACGGTGGCAGGGTGTATGGCTACACCTTC
V: TRBV2; D: TRBD2; size: once; J: TRBJ2-3; length: 16; CDR3: CASLEGRKRDTDTQYF; DNA: TGTGCCAGCCTGGAAGGGAGAAAGCGGGATACAGATACGCAGTATTTT
V: TRBV30; D: NA; size: few; J: TRBJ1-6; length: 13; CDR3: CAWAGLRDSPLHF; DNA: TGTGCCTGGGCAGGGCTTCGGGATTCACCCCTCCACTTT
V: TRBV4-2; D: TRBD1; size: NA; J: TRBJ2-5; length: 15; CDR3: CASSQVQGVGETQYF; DNA: TGTGCCAGCAGCCAGGTACAGGGGGTTGGTGAGACCCAGTACTTC
V: TRBV5-1; D: NA; size: NA; J: TRBJ2-7; length: 15; CDR3: CASSLKVSGGSEQYF; DNA: TGCGCCAGCAGCTTGAAGGTTAGCGGAGGGAGCGAGCAGTACTTC
V: TRBV5-6; D: NA; size: NA; J: TRBJ2-1; length: 16; CDR3: CASSRRETAFYNEQFF; DNA: TGTGCCAGCAGCCGGAGGGAGACAGCATTCTACAATGAGCAGTTCTTC
V: TRBV9; D: TRBD1; size: few; J: TRBJ1-6; length: 15; CDR3: CASSVGTGGNSPLHF; DNA: TGTGCCAGCAGCGTAGGTACAGGGGGGAATTCACCCCTCCACTTT
V: TRBV4-3; D: NA; size: NA; J: TRBJ2-4; length: 17; CDR3: CASSQDLNVLAKNIQYF; DNA: TGCGCCAGCAGCCAAGATCTTAACGTACTAGCCAAAAACATTCAGTACTTC
V: TRBV29-1; D: NA; size: NA; J: TRBJ1-2; length: 9; CDR3: CSVSPGYTF; DNA: TGCAGCGTTTCCCCAGGCTACACCTTC
V: TRBV7-9; D: NA; size: NA; J: TRBJ1-6; length: 14; CDR3: CASSSAKGNSPLHF; DNA: TGTGCCAGCAGCTCCGCCAAGGGGAATTCACCCCTCCACTTT
V: TRBV7-9; D: NA; size: NA; J: TRBJ1-2; length: 15; CDR3: CASSWGQCANYGYTF; DNA: TGTGCCAGCAGCTGGGGCCAGTGTGCTAACTATGGCTACACCTTC
V: TRBV18; D: NA; size: NA; J: TRBJ1-1; length: 14; CDR3: CASSPKSLNTEAFF; DNA: TGTGCCAGCTCACCGAAAAGCCTGAACACTGAAGCTTTCTTT
V: TRBV4-3; D: TRBD2; size: NA; J: TRBJ2-5; length: 15; CDR3: CASSQGRAGAGVVYF; DNA: TGCGCCAGCAGCCAAGGCCGAGCGGGAGCGGGCGTTGTGTACTTC